This section outlines one TCR beta chain sequence together with its context. Relative to the germline gene, one junction end is altered; a read error may explain this. Germline CDR1 reads SSHAT; CDR2 reads FNYEAQ (reference sequence). The CDR3 covers 14 residues. The protocol was immunoSEQ multiplex PCR, while the TCRdb copy is restricted to in-frame clones and leaves out a portion. This table holds approximately 80,000 clones, roughly 86% found once. These data belong to a study of blood T cell repertoires in COVID-19. Sequencing was performed on peripheral blood. The J gene is TRBJ2-1, the V gene TRBV7-7; 12 positions agree with TRBD2. The sequence was obtained from a middle-aged man with active COVID-19. This CDR3 reads CASSLASGGDEQFF. The CDR3 DNA reads as TGTGCTAGCAGCTTAGCTAGCGGGGGGGATGAGCAGTTCTTC.